This T cell receptor beta chain was recovered during a study of cytomegalovirus exposure and HLA in healthy donors (dated by TCRdb to 2016 to 2017). Turning to the overall study: An earlier analysis of 587 of the donors reported roughly 300 Gb of sequence data and 95 million to 140 million unique TCR beta sequences obtained from around 190 million T cells. In the later analysis, no new phenotypic data were used to find candidate immune exposures; instead, reliance was placed on TCR beta sequences and their occurrence across donors. In an earlier analysis of around 540 of the donors, high-throughput TCR beta sequencing was used to judge whether each TCR beta V gene segment behaved as functional or pseudogenic. Class I and class II HLA loci were covered by the typing at four-digit resolution. A later genetic analysis took genome-wide SNP genotypes for 398 of the 666 donors and used that subset as a discovery cohort. The genetic ancestry cluster associated with self-reported Caucasian donors included roughly 84% of the roughly 390 genotyped donors. To predict cytomegalovirus infection status, the study combined high-throughput TCR immunosequencing, statistical association of individual TCRs with disease status, and machine learning. An early release that covered fewer than 800 HLA-typed donors contained approximately 300 gigabases of sequencing data and approximately 85 million unique TCR sequences. In a later analysis, previously published TCR beta repertoires from 500 to 750 donors were re-analyzed and high-resolution HLA genotyping was added so that TCR occurrence patterns could be studied. All discovery cohort repertoires had been generated on a single sequencing platform. The study aimed to test whether cataloging public T cell receptors could reveal signatures of past pathogen exposure. The T cell repertoires of under 750 subjects were profiled by immunosequencing and related to cytomegalovirus serostatus. A few DR-DQ haplotypes were treated as single units for association and clustering because of strong linkage in the cohort. Among a few hundred genotyped donors of the cohort, an average of approximately 240,000 unique TCR beta nucleotide sequences were sequenced per donor, around 18% of them non-productive. Typing coverage differed by locus: A, B, C, DRB1 and DQB1 were typed in about 620-630 donors, DQA1 in 522, DPA1 in around 600, and DPB1 in just under 490. In addition to the first cohort of 666 subjects, a separate validation cohort of 120 different subjects was used. Alongside the repertoire data, information on donor age, sex, ethnicity and CMV serostatus was compiled.

The method was the immunoSEQ multiplex PCR assay. A mixture of 60 forward primers for TCR Vbeta segments and 13 reverse primers for TCR Jbeta segments was used in the multiplex PCR. The CDR3 region of rearranged TCR beta genes was amplified from genomic DNA with a multiplex PCR assay. Amplified TCR beta libraries were sequenced as 87-base-pair reads on the Illumina HiSeq System. As for the original processing: Across the 670 or so repertoires, a later analysis counted tens of millions of unique TCR beta chains, 8.5 million to 12 million of which were shared by at least two donors. To remove PCR and sequencing errors, raw reads were error-corrected and collapsed into unique sequences using a nearest-neighbor algorithm that merged closely related sequences. To assign V, D and J gene segments, CDR3 sequences were aligned to IMGT reference sequences. For a sequence to be retained, a match of at least six nucleotides was required to both a V gene segment and a J gene segment. Rearrangements were classified as productive when the CDR3 lacked stop codons and remained in frame with V and J, and all other rearrangements were classified as non-productive. Following IMGT convention, CDR3 was defined as the stretch from the second conserved V-encoded cysteine up to the conserved J-encoded phenylalanine. The earlier analysis of about 530 of the donors excluded any sequence lacking an unambiguous match to a single V gene segment. An earlier analysis of roughly 590 of the donors called V segments functional above 56.7% productive rearrangements and segregating when the between-donor standard deviation exceeded 5%. A statistical classification framework was developed to diagnose cytomegalovirus status using the catalog of TCR beta chain sequences. V and J gene assignment, in a later analysis, came from comparing TCR nucleotide sequences with IMGT/GENE-DB human TR gene sequences. The TCRdist pipeline was used in a later analysis to assign CDR3 sequences and most-parsimonious VDJ recombination scenarios. In a later analysis, each TCR beta chain was defined by its CDR3 amino acid sequence together with its V-gene family, and reads lacking a unique V-gene family were excluded. In a later analysis, around 650 highly shared, low-generation-probability nucleotide sequences were removed to address suspected cross-contamination and a sequencing artifact. For each public chain, a later analysis derived a clonal expansion index from normalized ranks of inferred template counts within each repertoire. Generation probabilities in a later analysis came from a VDJ recombination model fitted to out-of-frame rearrangements, and those results were checked against IGoR. In a later analysis, hypergeometric tests were used to score TCR-TCR, TCR-HLA and TCR-CMV co-occurrence, with a repertoire-size bias correction applied to TCR pairs. In a later analysis, false discovery rates were estimated by permuting HLA or CMV assignments 20 times. In a later analysis, co-occurring TCRs were grouped using DBSCAN, with TCRdist sequence similarity added in when clustering inside HLA-allele-positive subsets. Repertoires with fewer than 30,000 or more than 120,000 public chains, plus five repertoires with anomalous nucleotide sharing, were excluded from co-occurrence clustering. Imported from immuneACCESS, the table was reduced by TCRdb to in-frame sequences with V and J called. These copies leave out some clones; in studies compared against another copy, an unresolved V gene accounts for under half, and the cause of the remainder is not known. The V and J calls and clone size are taken from that table; D and trimming were inferred from the DNA. A total of just under 250,000 clones appear in this sample, around 80% of them only once. Jointly, the top ten make up 4.5% to 6% of the sample.

On this clone: Its target antigen remains unknown. Base qualities are not provided; no much larger clone lies one nucleotide away. This sample includes further DNA sequences coding for the same CDR3.

The cohort was made up of 666 healthy bone marrow donors. At the time of sampling, every cohort member was nominally healthy, though immune exposures that went unrecorded were likely present. The donor tested CMV seropositive and was one of the 289 seropositive cohort members. Every donor gave a peripheral blood sample, and the peripheral blood mononuclear cells from that sample were used for TCR beta sequencing. Genomic DNA extraction from the blood cell samples was performed with the Qiagen DNeasy Blood Extraction Kit. From V the trimming removes 4 bases and from J it removes 3 bases, while the gene matches leave 3 bases of the junction unaccounted for. From the cysteine up to the phenylalanine, the CDR3 has a length of 15 residues. Only the CDR3 portion is preserved as DNA: 45 bases, with reading frame beginning at the first base. In the germline V gene (reference sequence), CDR1 corresponds to SGHNT and CDR2 to YYREEE.

The full study reports these points: The 87-base-pair reads could not distinguish some IMGT-functional V segments, including TRBV6-2 and TRBV6-3, so those segments were excluded. According to a later analysis, most CMV-associated TCR beta chains appeared to be HLA-restricted, and the HLA associations seemed to be driven largely by CMV exposure. In an earlier analysis of about 540 of the donors, most TCR beta V segments were observed in productive rearrangements about 90% or about 30% of the time, broadly matching IMGT annotations. Only TCR beta chains were sequenced in this cohort, and the absence of alpha or paired-chain data limited detectable features. In a later analysis, HLA-associated TCR beta chains showed more clonal expansion and lower generation probabilities than non-associated chains that were equally common. Correlated functional status among segregating V segments might be attributable to linkage disequilibrium, but an unknown experimental factor could not be ruled out. A group of highly shared sequence variants was considered likely to be a technical artifact of the sequencing pipeline. Because counts were too low, some 16 rarely observed V segments, including chromosome 9 orphons, were excluded from the earlier analysis of around 640 of the donors. For the cohort, immune exposure information was limited to CMV serostatus. At a false discovery rate of 0.05, a later analysis linked 15,000 to 20,000 TCR beta sequences to specific HLA alleles. According to a later genetic analysis, donors in an Asian-associated ancestry cluster had fewer N-insertions in productive TCRs than the approximately 650-donor mean. Several of the top co-occurrence clusters appeared to be linked to parvovirus B19, influenza, CMV and Epstein-Barr virus, according to a later analysis. The classifier was reported to diagnose cytomegalovirus status with high specificity and sensitivity in both the original cohort and the validation cohort. Because HLA typing was unavailable for some donors at each locus, only the typed subset was used in association tests. A later analysis found that TCR association rates varied across HLA loci, with DRB1 alleles showing the most associated TCRs and HLA-C alleles the fewest. The presence/absence analyses assumed that sequencing depth was roughly uniform across donors, and that assumption may not be true. Most TCR sequences were observed very rarely across donors, whereas some public TCRs were present in many individuals. The study listed 164 TCR beta chains as associated with cytomegalovirus. A few of the identified cytomegalovirus-associated TCR beta chains were confirmed in vitro to be specific for cytomegalovirus antigens. A further reported finding was that TCR beta sequences accurately predicted the HLA-A and HLA-B alleles for most subjects in the first cohort. The authors suggested that the approach could potentially be extended to other disease states and immunological phenotypes. In a later genetic analysis, a missense DCLRE1C variant was associated with V-gene and J-gene trimming of TCR beta chains, and the association was replicated in an independent cohort. Strong co-occurrence of HLA alleles, especially DR and DQ, made assigning TCR associations to individual alleles difficult.

This receptor chain uses TRBV5-4 and TRBJ2-7; 14 central nucleotides agree with TRBD2. The source material was PBMCs. This sequence was found in a woman in her thirties or forties in good health and CMV-seropositive. Here is the DNA: TGTGCCAGCAGCCTGGGACTAGCGGGGGACTACGAGCAGTACTTC. This encodes CASSLGLAGDYEQYF.